This T cell receptor (beta chain) comes out of a study of shared clonotypes between healthy human individuals. Germline values: CDR1 SGHRS, CDR2 YFSETQ. Trimming at V came to 4 bases and at J to 7 bases, leaving 10 bases not matched to a gene. The CDR3 is 14 amino acids. TCRdb's table, derived via immunoSEQ multiplex PCR, lists solely in-frame clones and lacks some. The table lists 2 million to 3 million clones, roughly 93% of them singletons. The sequence was collected from a man aged 18-30 years in good health. Some clones in this sample may be carry-over from other donors' samples. Sequencing input: naive CD4+ T cells from PBMCs. This sample's subset: CD45RA+ positively selected. V is TRBV5-1 and J is TRBJ1-2; TRBD1 matches at 7 bases. CDR3: CASSQTTGTSGYTF. The CDR3 DNA follows: TGCGCCAGCAGCCAAACGACAGGGACTTCTGGCTACACCTTC.